The TCR beta chain under discussion was sequenced for a study of CD8 T cells in Susac syndrome (dated by TCRdb to between 2018 and 2021). Looking at the study overall: Among the sequenced Susac syndrome patients, about six had clinically active disease and fewer than 10 were in clinical remission. The study used repertoire sequencing to test whether antigen drove CD8+ T cell activation and differentiation in Susac syndrome. Susac syndrome patients were therapy-naive, on corticosteroids (some also receiving IVIg), or on IVIg alone at blood withdrawal. Points the paper makes about the study in general: The study acknowledged that relatively few individuals were included in the TCR sequencing and HLA analysis. In the CD4+ T cell repertoire of Susac syndrome patients, clonal expansion was not detected.

CDR3 length: 12 amino acids, cysteine to phenylalanine. This entry keeps only the CDR3 DNA: 36 bases, framed from base 1. Sequences SGHNT (CDR1) and YYREEE (CDR2) are obtained from the germline V gene (reference sequence). The germline ends are 10 bases apart after V is trimmed by 9 bases and J by 2 bases. RNA was extracted using the RNeasy kit, and roughly 0.5 to 1 microgram was reverse transcribed with random hexamers. The immunoSEQ multiplex PCR assay, which covers 54 Vbeta and 13 Jbeta segments, was used to amplify TCR beta CDR3 regions. To correct PCR amplification bias, a synthetic template baseline was used for both primer optimization and computational correction. The authors' analysis ran thus. Reads were annotated to V, D and J genes per IMGT and analyzed with immunoSEQ Analyzer, keeping only productive sequences. Clonality was calculated as one minus the Shannon entropy normalized by log2 of the number of productive unique sequences. Public and private clones were assessed among the 100 most prevalent clones of each patient and control. Susac-specific clones were defined as absent from healthy and MS cohorts, around 970 published viral clones and other ImmuneACCESS disease sequences. TCRdb cleaned the public reads at Q25 with fastp, built clones with MiXCR and kept in-frame beta chains. Records with the same CDR3 protein are collapsed into one entry carrying the most frequent genes and DNA. The V and J calls follow TCRdb's processing rather than the paper's. The sample yields just over 150,000 distinct CDR3 sequences; around 95% were counted once. The ten largest clones represent approximately 0.17% of the sample.

With regard to this clonotype: The antigen this receptor binds is unknown. Qualities for individual bases were not recorded, and no much larger clone is one base off.

High-throughput TCR beta sequencing profiled peripheral blood CD8+ and CD4+ T cells from healthy donors, Susac syndrome patients and multiple sclerosis patients. Susac syndrome patients met recently defined diagnostic criteria for definite or probable disease. Bulk CD8+ and CD4+ T cells were purified magnetically by negative isolation, whereas CD8+ TEMRA cells were enriched by FACS. Blood was drawn into EDTA tubes, processed within 24 hours, and PBMCs were isolated by density gradient centrifugation. PBMCs intended for TCR sequencing were frozen in liquid nitrogen and were later thawed in a 37 degrees C water bath. Purity of sorted or isolated CD4+, CD8+ and CD8+ TEMRA cells was at least 90%.

This sequence was found in a human donor with Susac syndrome. Sequencing was carried out using CD4+ T cells from PBMCs. The rearrangement combines TRBV5-4 with TRBJ2-3; the D element could tentatively be TRBD1 or TRBD2, as 5 bases agree for each. For the CDR3, the sequence is CAISGTTDTQYF. The sequence in DNA is TGTGCCATCTCGGGGACCACAGATACGCAGTATTTT.